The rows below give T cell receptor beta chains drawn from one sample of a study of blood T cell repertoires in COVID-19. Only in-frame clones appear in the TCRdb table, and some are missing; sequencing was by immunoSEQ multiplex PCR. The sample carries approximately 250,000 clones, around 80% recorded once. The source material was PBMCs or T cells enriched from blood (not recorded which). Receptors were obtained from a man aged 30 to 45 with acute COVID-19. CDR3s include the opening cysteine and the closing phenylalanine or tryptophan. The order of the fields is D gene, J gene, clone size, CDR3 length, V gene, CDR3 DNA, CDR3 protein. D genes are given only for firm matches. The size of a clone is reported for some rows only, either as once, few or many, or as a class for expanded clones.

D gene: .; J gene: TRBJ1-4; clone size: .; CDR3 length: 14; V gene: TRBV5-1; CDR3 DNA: TGCGCCACTCGGCGGGACGTAGGAAATGAAAAACTGTTTTTT; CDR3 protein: CATRRDVGNEKLFF
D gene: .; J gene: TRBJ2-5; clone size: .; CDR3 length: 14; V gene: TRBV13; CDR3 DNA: TGTGCCAGCAGCCCCCTCGCGAATCAAGAGACCCAGTACTTC; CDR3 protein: CASSPLANQETQYF
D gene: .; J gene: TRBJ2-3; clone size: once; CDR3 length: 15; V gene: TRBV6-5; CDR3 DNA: TGTGCCAGCAGTCGGGAATCAACTAGCACAGATACGCAGTATTTT; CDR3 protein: CASSRESTSTDTQYF
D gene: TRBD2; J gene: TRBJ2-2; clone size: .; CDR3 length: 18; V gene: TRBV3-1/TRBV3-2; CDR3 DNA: TGTGCCAGCAGTCCCCCAGCGGGAGGGCCTATTAATCGGAGGGAGCTGTTTTTT; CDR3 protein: CASSPPAGGPINRRELFF
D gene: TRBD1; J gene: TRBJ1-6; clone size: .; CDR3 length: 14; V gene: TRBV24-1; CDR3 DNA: TGTGCCACCAGTGAGGGACAGTTACGATCACCCCTCCACTTT; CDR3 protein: CATSEGQLRSPLHF
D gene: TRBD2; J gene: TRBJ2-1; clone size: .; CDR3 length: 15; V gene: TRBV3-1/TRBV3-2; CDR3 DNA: TGTGCCAGCAGCCAAAGTCTAGCGGGGGGGCCATGGCAGTTCTTC; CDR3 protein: CASSQSLAGGPWQFF
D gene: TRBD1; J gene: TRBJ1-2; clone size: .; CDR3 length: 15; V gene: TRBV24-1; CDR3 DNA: TGTGCCACCAGTGACGTTGGACAGGGTAACGTTGGCTACACCTTC; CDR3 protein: CATSDVGQGNVGYTF
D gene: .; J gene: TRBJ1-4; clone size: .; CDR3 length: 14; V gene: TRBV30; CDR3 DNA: TGTGCCTGGAGTGTAAGGGGGAGAAATGAAAAACTGTTTTTT; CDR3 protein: CAWSVRGRNEKLFF
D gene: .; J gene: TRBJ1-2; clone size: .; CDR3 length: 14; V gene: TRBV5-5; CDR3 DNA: TGTGCCAGCAGCCAGAAGCGGGCGTTGGATGGCTACACCTTC; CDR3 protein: CASSQKRALDGYTF
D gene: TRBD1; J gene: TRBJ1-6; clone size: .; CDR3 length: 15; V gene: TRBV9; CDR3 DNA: TGTGCCAGCAGCGAGGGGACAGGGACGAATTCACCCCTCCACTTT; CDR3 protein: CASSEGTGTNSPLHF
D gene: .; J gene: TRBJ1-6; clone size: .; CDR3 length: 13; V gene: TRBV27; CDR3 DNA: TGTGCCAGCAGAACAGGCTCTAATTCACCCCTCCACTTT; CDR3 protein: CASRTGSNSPLHF
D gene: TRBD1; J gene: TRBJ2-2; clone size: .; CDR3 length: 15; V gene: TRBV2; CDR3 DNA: TGTGCCAGCAGTTGGACAGGGGACGACACCGGGGAGCTGTTTTTT; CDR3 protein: CASSWTGDDTGELFF
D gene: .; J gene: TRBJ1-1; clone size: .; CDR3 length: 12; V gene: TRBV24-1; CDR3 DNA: TGTGCCACCAGTGATACCATGGACGGGGTCTTCTTT; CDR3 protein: CATSDTMDGVFF
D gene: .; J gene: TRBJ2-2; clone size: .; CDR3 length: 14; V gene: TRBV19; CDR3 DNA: TGTGCCAGCGGGGCGGGGCCGAACACCGGGGAGCTGTTTTTT; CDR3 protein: CASGAGPNTGELFF
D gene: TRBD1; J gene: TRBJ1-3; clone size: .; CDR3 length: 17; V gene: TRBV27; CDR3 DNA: TGTGCCAGCTCTACCTCGACAGGGGGCAACTCTGGAAACACCATATATTTT; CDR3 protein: CASSTSTGGNSGNTIYF
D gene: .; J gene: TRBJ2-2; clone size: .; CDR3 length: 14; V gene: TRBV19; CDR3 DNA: TGTGCCAGTAGTGGCGGGATGAACACCGGGGAGCTGTTTTTT; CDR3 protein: CASSGGMNTGELFF
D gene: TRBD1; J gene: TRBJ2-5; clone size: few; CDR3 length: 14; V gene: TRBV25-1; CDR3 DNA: TGTGCCAGCATTTGGGACAGGGGAGGAGAGACCCAGTACTTC; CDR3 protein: CASIWDRGGETQYF
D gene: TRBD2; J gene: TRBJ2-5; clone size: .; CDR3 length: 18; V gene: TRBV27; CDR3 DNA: TGTGCCAGCAGTTCCAGGGCGAGTCGGACTAGTGACCGTGAGACCCAGTACTTC; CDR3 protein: CASSSRASRTSDRETQYF
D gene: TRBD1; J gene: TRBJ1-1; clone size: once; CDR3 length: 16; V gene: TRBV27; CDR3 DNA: TGTGCCAGCTTTAAAGGGACAGGAGGCATTAACACTGAAGCTTTCTTT; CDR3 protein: CASFKGTGGINTEAFF
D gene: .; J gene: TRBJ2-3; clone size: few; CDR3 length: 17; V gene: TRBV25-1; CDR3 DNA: TGTGCCAGCCAAACCCGGCCCCAGGGGTCTAGCACAGATACGCAGTATTTT; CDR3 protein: CASQTRPQGSSTDTQYF
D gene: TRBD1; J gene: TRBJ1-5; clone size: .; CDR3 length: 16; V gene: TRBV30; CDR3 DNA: TGTGCCTGGAGTAGGGGGGGACAGGGGATAAATCAGCCCCAGCATTTT; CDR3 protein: CAWSRGGQGINQPQHF
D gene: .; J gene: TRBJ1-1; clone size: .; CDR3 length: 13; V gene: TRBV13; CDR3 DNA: TGTGCCAGCAGCTTGGGCTATAACACTGAAGCTTTCTTT; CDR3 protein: CASSLGYNTEAFF
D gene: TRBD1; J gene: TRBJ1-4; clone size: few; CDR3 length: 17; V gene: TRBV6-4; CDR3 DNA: TGTGCCAGCAGAACCCGACAGGGCGGGTTATCGGATGAAAAACTGTTTTTT; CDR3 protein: CASRTRQGGLSDEKLFF
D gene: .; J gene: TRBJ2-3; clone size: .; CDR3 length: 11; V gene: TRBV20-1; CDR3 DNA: TGCAGTGCGGTCAGTATAGATACGCAGTATTTT; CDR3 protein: CSAVSIDTQYF
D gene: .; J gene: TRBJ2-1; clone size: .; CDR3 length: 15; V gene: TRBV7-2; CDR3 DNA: TGTGCCAGCAGCCGGACGGGAGAAGTCAGCAATGAGCAGTTCTTC; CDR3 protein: CASSRTGEVSNEQFF
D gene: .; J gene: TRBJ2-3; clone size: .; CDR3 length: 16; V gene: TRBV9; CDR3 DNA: TGTGCCAGCAGCGTAGATCAGGACAGAGCTACAGATACGCAGTATTTT; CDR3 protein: CASSVDQDRATDTQYF
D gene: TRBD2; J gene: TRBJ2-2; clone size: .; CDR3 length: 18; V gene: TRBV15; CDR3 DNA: TGTGCCACCAGCACCCGAGGTAGCGGGAGGGCCGGTGCCGGGGAGCTGTTTTTT; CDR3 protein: CATSTRGSGRAGAGELFF
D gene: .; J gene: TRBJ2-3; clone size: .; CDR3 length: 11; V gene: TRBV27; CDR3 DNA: TGTGCCAGCAGTCTCGGAGATACGCAGTATTTT; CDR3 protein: CASSLGDTQYF
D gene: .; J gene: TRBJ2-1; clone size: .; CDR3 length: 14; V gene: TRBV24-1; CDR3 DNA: TGTGCCACCGGAGACAGCTTGGACGTTAATGAGCAGTTCTTC; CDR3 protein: CATGDSLDVNEQFF
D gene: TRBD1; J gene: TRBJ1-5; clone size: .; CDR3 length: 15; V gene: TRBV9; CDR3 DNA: TGTGCCAGCAGCGCGGGACAGGGGATCCGTCAGCCCCAGCATTTT; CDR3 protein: CASSAGQGIRQPQHF
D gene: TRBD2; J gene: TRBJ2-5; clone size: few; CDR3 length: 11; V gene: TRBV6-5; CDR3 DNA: TGTGCCAGCAGTTGGGGGACTACTTTCTACTTC; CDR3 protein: CASSWGTTFYF
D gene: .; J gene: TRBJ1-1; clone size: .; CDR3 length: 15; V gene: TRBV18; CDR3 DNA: TGTGCCAGCTCACCAGGACAGAACCTGAACACTGAAGCTTTCTTT; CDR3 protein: CASSPGQNLNTEAFF
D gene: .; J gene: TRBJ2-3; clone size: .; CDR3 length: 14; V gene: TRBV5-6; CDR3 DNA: TGTGCCAGCAGCTTGGGTCCTAGCACAGATACGCAGTATTTT; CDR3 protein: CASSLGPSTDTQYF
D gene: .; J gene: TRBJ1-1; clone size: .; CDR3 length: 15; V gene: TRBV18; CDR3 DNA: TGTGCCAGCTCACCACCATGGGGGCTGGGGACTGAAGCTTTCTTT; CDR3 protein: CASSPPWGLGTEAFF
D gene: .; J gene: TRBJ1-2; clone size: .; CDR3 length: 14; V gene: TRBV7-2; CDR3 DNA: TGTGCCAGCAGCGGGGACACCCCTAACTATGGCTACACCTTC; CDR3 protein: CASSGDTPNYGYTF
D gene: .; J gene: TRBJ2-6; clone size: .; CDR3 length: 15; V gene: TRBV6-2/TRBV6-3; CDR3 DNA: TGTGCCAGCAGTTCAGGGGCCTCGGGGGCCAACGTCCTGACTTTC; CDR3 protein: CASSSGASGANVLTF
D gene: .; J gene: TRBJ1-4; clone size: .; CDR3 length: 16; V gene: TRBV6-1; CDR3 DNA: TGTGCCAGCAGTGAGCCCAGGACACCTACTAATGAAAAACTGTTTTTT; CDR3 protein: CASSEPRTPTNEKLFF
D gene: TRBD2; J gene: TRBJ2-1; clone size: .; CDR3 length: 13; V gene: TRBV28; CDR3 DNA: TGTGCCGGAAGACTAGCGCAAGACAATGAGCAGTTCTTC; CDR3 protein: CAGRLAQDNEQFF
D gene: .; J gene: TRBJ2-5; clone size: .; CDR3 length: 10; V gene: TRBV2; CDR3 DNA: TGTGCCAGCAGAAGACTAGATCCGTACTTC; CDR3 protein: CASRRLDPYF
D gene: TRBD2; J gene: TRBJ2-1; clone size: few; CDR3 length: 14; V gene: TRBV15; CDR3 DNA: TGTGCCACCAGCAGAGATCGACTAGCGGCCGGGCAGTTCTTC; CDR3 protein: CATSRDRLAAGQFF
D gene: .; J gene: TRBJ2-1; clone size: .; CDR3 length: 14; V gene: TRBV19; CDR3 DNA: TGTGCCAGTAGTATTGTAAACTCCTACAATGAGCAGTTCTTC; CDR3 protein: CASSIVNSYNEQFF
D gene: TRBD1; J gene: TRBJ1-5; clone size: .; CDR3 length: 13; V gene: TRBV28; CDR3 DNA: TGTGCCAGCCAGACAGGGGGCAATCAGCCCCAGCATTTT; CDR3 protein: CASQTGGNQPQHF
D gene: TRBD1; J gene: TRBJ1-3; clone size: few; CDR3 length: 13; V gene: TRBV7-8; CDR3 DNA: TGTGCCAGCAGCGGGGACAGGGGAAACACCATATATTTT; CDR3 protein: CASSGDRGNTIYF
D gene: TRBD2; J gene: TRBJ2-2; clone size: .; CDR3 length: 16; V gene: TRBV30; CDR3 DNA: TGTGCCTGGACAGTACGGGACTACGGATACGCCGGGGAGCTGTTTTTT; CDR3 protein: CAWTVRDYGYAGELFF
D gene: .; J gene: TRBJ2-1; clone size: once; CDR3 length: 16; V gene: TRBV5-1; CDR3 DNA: TGCGCCAGCAGCTTGGAATCCGGGGTGAGGTATTCTGAGCAGTTCTTC; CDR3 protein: CASSLESGVRYSEQFF
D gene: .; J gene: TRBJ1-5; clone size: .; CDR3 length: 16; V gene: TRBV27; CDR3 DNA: TGTGCCACTAGCCCGGGACATACCCCTAGCAGGCAGCCCCAGCATTTT; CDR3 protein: CATSPGHTPSRQPQHF
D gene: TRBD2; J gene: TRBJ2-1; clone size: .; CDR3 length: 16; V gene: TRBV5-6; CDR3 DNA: TGTGCCAGCAGCTTTGGGACTAGCGGCAATTACAATGAGCAGTTCTTC; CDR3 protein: CASSFGTSGNYNEQFF
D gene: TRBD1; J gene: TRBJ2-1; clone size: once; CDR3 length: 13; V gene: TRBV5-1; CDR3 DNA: TGCGCCAGTGGGGGACAGGGGGTCAATGAGCAGTTCTTC; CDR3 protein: CASGGQGVNEQFF
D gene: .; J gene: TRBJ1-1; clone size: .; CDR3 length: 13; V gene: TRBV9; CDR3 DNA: TGTGCCAGCAGCGTCGGGGTGGGCACTGAAGCTTTCTTT; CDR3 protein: CASSVGVGTEAFF
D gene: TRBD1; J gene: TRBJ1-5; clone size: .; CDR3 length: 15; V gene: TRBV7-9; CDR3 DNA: TGTGCCAGCAGCCCCGGGACAGGGGCACATCAGCCCCAGCATTTT; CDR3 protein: CASSPGTGAHQPQHF
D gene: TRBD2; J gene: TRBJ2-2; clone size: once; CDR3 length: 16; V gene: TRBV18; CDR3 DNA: TGTGCCAGCTCCCCCTGGACTAGCGGACGCGCCGGGGAGCTGTTTTTT; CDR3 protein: CASSPWTSGRAGELFF